The 23 T cell receptor beta chains given below trace back to one sample, sequenced in a study of a mutant IDH1 vaccine in newly diagnosed glioma. Only in-frame clones appear in the TCRdb table, and some are missing; sequencing was by immunoSEQ multiplex PCR. Counted here are some 25,000 clones, around 77% occurring once; the ten biggest clones make up roughly 9%. Antigens for these TCRs are unknown. Documented time point: week 11, during vaccination. Topical imiquimod was applied with each vaccine dose, which held 300 ug of mutant IDH1 20-mer peptide. The material sequenced was PBMCs, taken from a glioma patient whose treatment included an IDH1 peptide vaccine. The receptors come from a woman aged 18 to 35 with glioma.

The chain uses TRBV27 and TRBJ2-2, with D possibly matching TRBD1 (6 bases). The CDR3 has 13 residues. The V end was cut by 6 bases, the J end by 1 base, with 6 bases between. The V gene's germline CDR1 is MNHEY and CDR2 SMNVEV (reference sequence). CDR3 amino acids: CASRQGNTGELFF. Written as DNA, the CDR3 is TGTGCCAGCAGACAGGGGAACACCGGGGAGCTGTTTTTT.

The sample holds one count of this clone. The V gene is TRBV21-1, the J gene TRBJ2-5; the table's D call, TRBD2, was not checked against the DNA. TRBV21-1 is a pseudogene locus. This CDR3 comprises 16 residues. This chain's CDR3 is CASSKGMGLARETQYF. The CDR3 DNA reads TGTGCCAGCAGCAAAGGAATGGGACTAGCAAGAGAGACCCAGTACTTC.

The rearrangement uses TRBV9 and TRBJ1-5; unclear D gene. The CDR3 is 15 residues long. CDR1 and CDR2 (germline): SGDLS, YYNGEE. V lost 2 bases, J lost 6 bases, and 15 bases lay in between. CDR3 region: CASSVNDGEAQPQHF. The CDR3, as DNA: TGTGCCAGCAGCGTCAATGACGGGGAAGCTCAGCCCCAGCATTTT.

Here the CDR3 reads CASSFIPGQGGEQYF. CDR3 sequence (DNA): TGTGCCAGCAGCTTCATTCCGGGACAGGGGGGCGAGCAGTACTTC. The chain employs TRBV7-6 and TRBJ2-7, with 11 positions matching TRBD1. Germline V gene sequence: CDR1 SGHVS, CDR2 FNYEAQ. V was clipped by 3 bases and J by 6 bases; unmatched bases: 7. The length of the CDR3 is 15 residues.

The CDR3, as DNA: TGTGCCATCAGGTCGAGCGTCTACGAGCAGTACTTC. Protein product: CAIRSSVYEQYF. V is TRBV10-3 and J is TRBJ2-7; no reliable D call. The CDR3 has 12 amino acids. V was shortened by 6 bases and J by 3 bases, with 9 bases between the two germline ends. Germline V gene lookup returns CDR1 ENHRY and CDR2 SYGVKD.

The chain is built from TRBV5-1 and TRBJ2-5; 9 bases are shared with TRBD2. The CDR3 runs 18 residues. Germline V lookup: CDR1 SGHRS, CDR2 YFSETQ. The J segment lost 1 base and the V segment lost 2 bases, leaving 12 bases of the junction unmatched. CDR3 region: CASSFGLAPTNIQETQYF. The CDR3 nucleotides read TGCGCCAGCAGCTTCGGACTAGCGCCCACTAACATCCAAGAGACCCAGTACTTC.

This chain links TRBV2 with TRBJ2-2; D is unresolved. The germline V and J ends were trimmed by 7 bases and 3 bases, with 12 bases remaining between them. The CDR3 covers 14 residues. Per the germline V gene, CDR1 is SNHLY and CDR2 is FYNNEI. CDR3 nucleotide sequence: TGTGCCAGCAACCTAGGCGACTACACCGGGGAGCTGTTTTTT. Translation gives CASNLGDYTGELFF.

The chain is built from TRBV27 and TRBJ1-2, with 7 bases aligning to TRBD1. Trimming removed 5 bases from V and 5 bases from J; junction bases left unmatched: 8. The CDR3 has 14 residues. The germline gives CDR1 MNHEY, CDR2 SMNVEV (reference sequence). The CDR3: CASSPPGTAYGYTF. The CDR3 DNA is TGTGCCAGCAGTCCGCCCGGGACAGCTTATGGCTACACCTTC.

The table lists this clone with a count of one. The chain combines TRBV2 with TRBJ1-3; TRBD1 is a possible D gene (5 bases). There are 15 residues in the CDR3. Germline V gene sequence: CDR1 SNHLY, CDR2 FYNNEI. Trimming pared 4 bases from V and 0 bases from J, leaving 10 bases between. The CDR3 bases are TGTGCCAGCAGTGTAGGGGTCAACTCTGGAAACACCATATATTTT. It specifies CASSVGVNSGNTIYF.

CDR3 DNA sequence: TGTGCCAGCTCACCAAGCCGGACAGGGAGTCACGAGCAGTACTTC. Translating it yields CASSPSRTGSHEQYF. The gene calls are TRBV18 and TRBJ2-7; 8 nucleotides match TRBD1. The germline CDR1 and CDR2 sequences are KGHSH and LQKENI. The CDR3 loop spans 15 amino acids. The junction had 8 bases not matched to a gene; V was cut back by 2 bases and J by 5 bases.

This sequence joins TRBV4-3 and TRBJ2-7; 10 bases match TRBD1. V lost 5 bases to trimming and J lost 2 bases; unmatched junction nucleotides: 6. This CDR3 has 15 amino acids. The germline V gene encodes CDR1 LGHNA and CDR2 YSLEER. The CDR3 here is CASSKVGQGTYEQYF. CDR3 sequence (DNA): TGCGCCAGCAGCAAGGTGGGACAGGGGACCTACGAGCAGTACTTC.

In the case of this clone: Sequence at one end of the junction differs from germline and may be a read error. The genes are TRBV28 and TRBJ2-7; D may be TRBD1 (6 bases). Germline assignment: CDR1 MDHEN and CDR2 SYDVKM. The CDR3 covers 12 residues. CDR3 protein: CASSLILGNRDF. The DNA of the CDR3 is TGTGCCAGCAGTTTAATTTTAGGGAACAGGGACTTC.

The CDR3 is CASSSGTGGYNEQFF. The CDR3 nucleotides read TGCGCCAGCAGCTCCGGGACAGGGGGCTACAATGAGCAGTTCTTC. V is TRBV5-1 and J is TRBJ2-1; 11 bases fit TRBD1. The CDR3 contains 15 residues. CDR1 and CDR2 (germline): SGHRS, YFSETQ. V was pared by 3 bases and J by 3 bases, with 2 bases of the junction left unmatched.

The chain links TRBV6-5 to TRBJ2-2, with 13 bases matching TRBD2. Germline V gives CDR1 MNHEY, CDR2 SVGAGI. The V gene end was trimmed by 4 bases and the J gene end by 5 bases; junction bases not matched to a gene: 1. The CDR3 spans 15 residues. The CDR3 DNA sequence: TGTGCCAGCAGTTGGGGACTAGCGGGGACCGGGGAGCTGTTTTTT. Translation gives CASSWGLAGTGELFF.

The V gene is TRBV18, the J gene TRBJ2-3; 11 bases align to TRBD1. CDR1 is KGHSH, CDR2 LQKENI, per germline. Trimming at V came to 4 bases and at J to 4 bases, leaving 4 bases not matched to a gene. The CDR3 is 15 amino acids. CDR3 amino acids: CASSLGQGASDTQYF. The CDR3 bases are TGTGCCAGCTCACTAGGACAGGGGGCCTCAGATACGCAGTATTTT.

This clone has a single count. The J gene is TRBJ1-1, the V gene TRBV6-4; 9 bases align to TRBD1. The CDR3 loop spans 17 amino acids. After removal of 2 bases from V and 1 base from J, the junction contained 8 bases not matched to a gene. Germline V lookup: CDR1 MRHNA, CDR2 SNTAGT. DNA of the CDR3: TGTGCCAGCAGTGACGGCGGGACAGGGCGTCCGAACACTGAAGCTTTCTTT. It yields the protein CASSDGGTGRPNTEAFF.

The chain uses TRBV18 and TRBJ1-2; no reliable D call. Germline loops: CDR1 KGHSH, CDR2 LQKENI. The CDR3 covers 16 residues. Trimming removed 2 bases at V and 4 bases at J, with 17 bases between. CDR3 amino acids: CASSPGETVLFYGYTF. DNA of the CDR3: TGTGCCAGCTCACCAGGAGAGACCGTCCTATTCTATGGCTACACCTTC.

The chain carries TRBV7-9 and TRBJ2-1; TRBD2 agrees at 9 bases. This CDR3 has 15 amino acids. V shed 8 bases, J shed 6 bases, and the junction held 11 bases outside the gene matches. Germline CDR1 is SEHNR and CDR2 is FQNEAQ (reference sequence). CDR3 sequence reads: CASVPSWREGNEQFF. CDR3 DNA: TGTGCCAGCGTCCCCTCTTGGCGGGAGGGCAATGAGCAGTTCTTC.

The chain employs TRBV4-1 and TRBJ2-7; D ambiguous. V dropped 1 base and J dropped 1 base, with 8 bases sitting between them. Looked up from germline, CDR1 is MGHRA and CDR2 is YSYEKL. The CDR3 extends over 14 amino acids. CDR3 in amino acids: CASSQGSISYEQYF. The CDR3 DNA sequence: TGCGCCAGCAGCCAAGGGAGTATATCCTACGAGCAGTACTTC.

The gene calls are TRBV19 and TRBJ1-2; 7 bases are a match to TRBD1. CDR1 is LNHDA and CDR2 is SQIVND in the germline V gene (reference sequence). This CDR3 is built from 15 residues. V trimming: 5 bases; J trimming: 0 bases; junction bases outside the gene matches: 6. The CDR3 DNA reads as TGTGCCAGTAGTGAGGGACAGCGAACTAACTATGGCTACACCTTC. As protein: CASSEGQRTNYGYTF.

This chain uses TRBV7-9 with TRBJ1-2; a possible D gene is TRBD1 (5 bases). Germline CDR1 SEHNR, CDR2 FQNEAQ (reference sequence). This CDR3 is 13 amino acids long. Trimming removed 3 bases from V and 2 bases from J, with 7 bases in between. The CDR3 protein is CASSLGTNYGYTF. In nucleotides, the CDR3 is TGTGCCAGCAGCTTGGGGACGAACTATGGCTACACCTTC.

The J gene is TRBJ2-1, the V gene TRBV5-6; the D is unclear. Germline V CDR1 and CDR2: SGHDT, YYEEEE. The CDR3 length is 14 residues. V was shortened by 1 base and J by 0 bases, with 5 bases between the two germline ends. CDR3 protein: CASSLPSSYNEQFF. CDR3 nucleotides: TGTGCCAGCAGCTTGCCGAGCTCCTACAATGAGCAGTTCTTC.

J is TRBJ2-7 and V is TRBV6-5; 8 positions match TRBD1. The CDR3 contains 15 residues. Germline V gene sequence: CDR1 MNHEY, CDR2 SVGAGI. Trimming cost V 0 bases and J 3 bases; bases outside gene matches: 4. In DNA form, the CDR3 reads TGTGCCAGCAGTTACTCCGGGACAGGAAACTACGAGCAGTACTTC. Translation: CASSYSGTGNYEQYF.